This T cell receptor (beta chain) was documented in a study of Ad26.COV2.S vaccination and SARS-CoV-2 variants. Study at large: Intramuscular Ad26.COV2.S at 5x10^10 or 1x10^11 viral particles.

As for this clone: The antigen is unknown.

The sample's treatment: 19 received Ad26.COV2.S at low or high dose, single or two shots; about five received placebo; per-sample allocation not given. Day 63 after the first injection of vaccine or placebo was the sampling time. Study-wide findings and caveats: The TCR-based breadth and depth measures might underestimate overall T cell responses.

Assay: immunoSEQ multiplex PCR; the TCRdb copy retains only in-frame clones and omits some. The table includes 300,000 to 350,000 clones, approximately 86% detected once. This CDR3 comprises 13 residues. Trimming removed 7 bases at V and 6 bases at J, with 15 bases between. The rearrangement uses TRBV12-3 or TRBV12-4 and TRBJ1-1; a weak D match, TRBD1 (5 bases). The receptor comes from a person between 18 and 65 years old who received the Ad26.COV2.S COVID-19 vaccine or a placebo. The starting material was peripheral blood, obtained in a trial of Ad26.COV2.S vaccine versus placebo. The CDR3 region is CASTLSGRAEAFF. Written as DNA, the CDR3 is TGTGCCAGCACCCTGTCGGGGCGGGCTGAAGCTTTCTTT.